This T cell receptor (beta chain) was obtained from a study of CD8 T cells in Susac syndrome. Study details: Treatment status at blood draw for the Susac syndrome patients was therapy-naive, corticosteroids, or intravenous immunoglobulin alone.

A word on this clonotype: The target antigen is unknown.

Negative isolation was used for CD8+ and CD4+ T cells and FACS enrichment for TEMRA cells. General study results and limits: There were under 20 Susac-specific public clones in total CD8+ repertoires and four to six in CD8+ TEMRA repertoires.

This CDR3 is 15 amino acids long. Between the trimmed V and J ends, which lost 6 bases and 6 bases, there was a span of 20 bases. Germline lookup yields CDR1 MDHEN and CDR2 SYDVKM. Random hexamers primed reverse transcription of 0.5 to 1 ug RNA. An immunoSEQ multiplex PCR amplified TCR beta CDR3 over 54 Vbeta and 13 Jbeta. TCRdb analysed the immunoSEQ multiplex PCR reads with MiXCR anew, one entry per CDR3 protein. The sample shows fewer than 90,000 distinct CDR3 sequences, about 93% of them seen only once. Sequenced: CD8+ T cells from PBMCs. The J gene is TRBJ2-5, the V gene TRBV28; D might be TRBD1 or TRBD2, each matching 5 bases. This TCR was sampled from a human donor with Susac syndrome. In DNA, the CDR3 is TGTGCCAGCAGACTAAACCGGGACCGCCCCCAGACCCAGTACTTC. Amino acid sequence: CASRLNRDRPQTQYF.